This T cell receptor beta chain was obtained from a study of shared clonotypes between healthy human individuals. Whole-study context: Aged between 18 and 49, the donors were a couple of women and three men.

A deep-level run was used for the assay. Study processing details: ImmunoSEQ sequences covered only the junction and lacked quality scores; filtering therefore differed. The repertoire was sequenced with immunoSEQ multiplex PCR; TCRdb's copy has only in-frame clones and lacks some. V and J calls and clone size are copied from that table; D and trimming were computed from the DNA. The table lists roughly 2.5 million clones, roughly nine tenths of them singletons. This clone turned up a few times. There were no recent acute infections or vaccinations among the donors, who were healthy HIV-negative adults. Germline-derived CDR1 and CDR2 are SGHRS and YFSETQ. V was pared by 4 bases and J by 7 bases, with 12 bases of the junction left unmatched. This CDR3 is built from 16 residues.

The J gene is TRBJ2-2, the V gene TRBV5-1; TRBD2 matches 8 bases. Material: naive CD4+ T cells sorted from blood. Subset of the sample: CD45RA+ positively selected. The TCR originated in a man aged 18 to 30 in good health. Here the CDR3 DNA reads TGCGCCAGCAGCCCCACTCTCGGGGGGGCCGGCGGGGAGCTGTTTTTT. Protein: CASSPTLGGAGGELFF. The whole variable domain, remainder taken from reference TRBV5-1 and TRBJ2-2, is KAGVTQTPRYLIKTRGQQVTLSCSPISGHRSVSWYQQTPGQGLQFLFEYFSETQRNKGNFPGRFSGRQFSNSRSEMNVSTLELGDSALYLCASSPTLGGAGGELFFGEGSRLTVL.